The clone carrying this TCR beta chain was found many times. Its antigen remains unknown. This entry belongs to a study of T cells after posttransplantation cyclophosphamide. The CDR3 runs 15 residues. Between the trimmed V and J ends, which lost 1 base and 7 bases, there was a span of 16 bases. Per the germline V gene, CDR1 is SGHTA and CDR2 is FQGTGA. TCRdb's table, derived via immunoSEQ multiplex PCR, lists solely in-frame clones and lacks some. There are tens of thousands of clones in the sample, none observed a single time. General observations from the study: Donor-recipient repertoire similarity was low at 1-2 months, rising over year one.

The source is a woman between 45 and 65 years old in good health and a related stem cell transplant donor. The chain joins TRBV7-3 to TRBJ2-5; D is ambiguous. Sequencing input: PBMCs. Here the CDR3 reads CASSLNARGSGTQYF. The CDR3 bases are TGTGCCAGCAGCTTAAACGCCAGAGGATCGGGGACCCAGTACTTC. The complete variable domain, with remaining parts taken from reference TRBV7-3 and TRBJ2-5, reads GAGVSQTPSNKVTEKGKYVELRCDPISGHTALYWYRQSLGQGPEFLIYFQGTGAADDSGLPNDRFFAVRPEGSVSTLKIQRTERGDSAVYLCASSLNARGSGTQYFGPGTRLLVL.